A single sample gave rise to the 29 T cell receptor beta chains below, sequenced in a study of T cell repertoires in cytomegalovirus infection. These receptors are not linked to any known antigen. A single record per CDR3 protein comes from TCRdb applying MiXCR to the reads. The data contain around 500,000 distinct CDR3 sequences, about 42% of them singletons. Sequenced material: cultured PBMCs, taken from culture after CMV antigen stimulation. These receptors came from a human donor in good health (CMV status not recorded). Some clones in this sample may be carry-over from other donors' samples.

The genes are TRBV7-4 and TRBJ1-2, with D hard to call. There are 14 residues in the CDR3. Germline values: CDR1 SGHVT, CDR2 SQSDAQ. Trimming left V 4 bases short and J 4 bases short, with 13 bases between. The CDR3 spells CASSSRVVVYGYTF. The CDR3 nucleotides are TGTGCCAGCAGCTCCCGGGTGGTGGTCTATGGCTACACCTTC.

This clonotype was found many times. CDR3 residues: CASRVTGTFGNTIYF. CDR3 coding DNA: TGTGCCAGCAGGGTAACAGGGACCTTTGGAAACACCATATATTTT. The chain employs TRBV7-2 and TRBJ1-3, with D possibly TRBD1 on 6 matching bases. V lost 6 bases and J lost 3, with 15 bases in between. Per germline, CDR1 SGHTA and CDR2 FQGNSA. The CDR3 runs to 15 residues.

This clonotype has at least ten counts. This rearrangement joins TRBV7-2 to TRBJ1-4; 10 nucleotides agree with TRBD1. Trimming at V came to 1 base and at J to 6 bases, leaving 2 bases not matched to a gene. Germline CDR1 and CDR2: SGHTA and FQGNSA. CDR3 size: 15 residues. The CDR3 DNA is TGTGCCAGCAGCTTAGACGGGACAGGGGATGAAAAACTGTTTTTT. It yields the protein CASSLDGTGDEKLFF.

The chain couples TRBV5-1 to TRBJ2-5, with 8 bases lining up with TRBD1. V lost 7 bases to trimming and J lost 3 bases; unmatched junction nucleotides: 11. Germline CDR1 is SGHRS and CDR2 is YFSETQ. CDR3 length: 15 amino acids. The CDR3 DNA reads TGCGCCAGCTCGGAGGGCGGGACAGGAGAAGAGACCCAGTACTTC. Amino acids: CASSEGGTGEETQYF.

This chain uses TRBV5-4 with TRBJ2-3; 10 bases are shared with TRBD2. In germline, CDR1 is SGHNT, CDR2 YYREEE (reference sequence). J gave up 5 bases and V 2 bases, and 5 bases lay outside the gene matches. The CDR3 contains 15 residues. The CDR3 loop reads CASSFLAGAGDTQYF. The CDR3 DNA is TGTGCCAGCAGCTTCCTAGCGGGAGCTGGAGATACGCAGTATTTT.

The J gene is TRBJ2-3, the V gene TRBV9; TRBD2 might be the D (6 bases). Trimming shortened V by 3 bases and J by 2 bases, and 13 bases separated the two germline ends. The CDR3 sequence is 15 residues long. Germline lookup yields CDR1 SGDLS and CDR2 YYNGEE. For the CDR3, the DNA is TGTGCCAGCAGCGCGGAGGGCGGAATCACAGATACGCAGTATTTT. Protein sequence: CASSAEGGITDTQYF.

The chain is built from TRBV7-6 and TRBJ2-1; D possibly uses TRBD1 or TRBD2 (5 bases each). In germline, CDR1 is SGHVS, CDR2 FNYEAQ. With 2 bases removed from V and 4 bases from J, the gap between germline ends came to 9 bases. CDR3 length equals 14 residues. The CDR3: CASSLPGRYNEQFF. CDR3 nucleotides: TGTGCCAGCAGCTTACCAGGGAGATACAATGAGCAGTTCTTC.

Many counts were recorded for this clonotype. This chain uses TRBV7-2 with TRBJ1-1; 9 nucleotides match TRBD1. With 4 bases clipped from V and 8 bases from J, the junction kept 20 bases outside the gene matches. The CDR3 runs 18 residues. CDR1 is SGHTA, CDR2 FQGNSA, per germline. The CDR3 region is CASSSREGQGFQAEEAFF. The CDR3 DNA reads TGTGCCAGCAGCTCTAGGGAGGGACAGGGATTCCAGGCCGAGGAAGCTTTCTTT.

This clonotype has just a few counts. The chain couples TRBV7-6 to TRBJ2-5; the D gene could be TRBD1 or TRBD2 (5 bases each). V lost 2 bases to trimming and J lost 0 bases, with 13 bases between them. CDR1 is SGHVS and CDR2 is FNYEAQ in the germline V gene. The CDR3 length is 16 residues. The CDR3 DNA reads TGTGCCAGCAGCTTAAGGGTCGGGGCGTACCAAGAGACCCAGTACTTC. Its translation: CASSLRVGAYQETQYF.

CDR3 residues: CASKGTGFSPLHF. The CDR3 DNA is TGTGCCAGCAAAGGGACAGGGTTTTCACCCCTCCACTTT. V gene TRBV12-3 or TRBV12-4 combines with J gene TRBJ1-6, with 9 bases identical to TRBD1. The CDR3 has 13 residues. After removal of 7 bases from V and 9 bases from J, the junction contained 4 bases not matched to a gene.

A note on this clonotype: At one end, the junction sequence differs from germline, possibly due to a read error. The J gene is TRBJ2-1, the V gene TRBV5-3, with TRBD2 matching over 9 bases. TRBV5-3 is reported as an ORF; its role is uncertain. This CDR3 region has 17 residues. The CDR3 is CASSLVLAGKTYNEQFF. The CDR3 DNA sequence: TGTGCCAGCAGCTTGGTCCTAGCGGGAAAGACCTACAATGAGCAGTTCTTC.

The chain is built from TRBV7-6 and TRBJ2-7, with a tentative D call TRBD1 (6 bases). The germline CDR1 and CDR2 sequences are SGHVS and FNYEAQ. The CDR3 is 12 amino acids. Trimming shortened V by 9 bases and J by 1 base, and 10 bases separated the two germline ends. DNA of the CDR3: TGTGCCAGTAGGACAGCTTCCTACGAGCAGTACTTC. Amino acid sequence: CASRTASYEQYF.

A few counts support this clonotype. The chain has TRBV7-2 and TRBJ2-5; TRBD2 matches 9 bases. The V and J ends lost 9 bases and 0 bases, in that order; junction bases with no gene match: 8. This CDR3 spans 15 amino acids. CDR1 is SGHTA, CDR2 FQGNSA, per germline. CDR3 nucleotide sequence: TGTGCCAGTGTATCGAGCGGGGGGTACCAAGAGACCCAGTACTTC. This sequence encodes CASVSSGGYQETQYF.

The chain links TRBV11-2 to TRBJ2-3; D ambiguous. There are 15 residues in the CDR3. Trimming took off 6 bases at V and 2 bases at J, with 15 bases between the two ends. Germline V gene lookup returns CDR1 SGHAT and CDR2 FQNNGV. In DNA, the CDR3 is TGTGCCAGCAGACACCGAACCAAATACACAGATACGCAGTATTTT. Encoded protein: CASRHRTKYTDTQYF.

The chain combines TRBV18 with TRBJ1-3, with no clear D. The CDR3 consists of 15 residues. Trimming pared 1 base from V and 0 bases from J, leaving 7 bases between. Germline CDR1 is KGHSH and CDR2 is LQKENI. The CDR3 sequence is CASSPLRISGNTIYF. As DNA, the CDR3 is TGTGCCAGCTCACCACTTCGGATCTCTGGAAACACCATATATTTT.

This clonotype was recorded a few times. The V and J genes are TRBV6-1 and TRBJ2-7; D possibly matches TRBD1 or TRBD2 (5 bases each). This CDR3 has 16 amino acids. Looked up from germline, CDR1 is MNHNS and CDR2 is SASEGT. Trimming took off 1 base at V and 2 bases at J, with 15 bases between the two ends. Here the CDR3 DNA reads TGTGCCAGCAGTGAAGTACCCGGGACCGCTACCTACGAGCAGTACTTC. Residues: CASSEVPGTATYEQYF.

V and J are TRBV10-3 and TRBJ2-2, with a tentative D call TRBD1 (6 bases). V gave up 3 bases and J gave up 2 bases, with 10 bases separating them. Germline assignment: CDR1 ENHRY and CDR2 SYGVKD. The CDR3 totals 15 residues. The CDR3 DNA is TGTGCCATCAGTGATTGGGGGCCTAACACCGGGGAGCTGTTTTTT. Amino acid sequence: CAISDWGPNTGELFF.

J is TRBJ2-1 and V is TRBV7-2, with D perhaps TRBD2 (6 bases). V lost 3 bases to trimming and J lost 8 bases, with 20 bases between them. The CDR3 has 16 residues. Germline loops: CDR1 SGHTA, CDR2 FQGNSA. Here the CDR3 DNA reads TGTGCCAGCAGCTTGTATTCGAGACTAGGACCACATGAGCAGTTCTTC. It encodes CASSLYSRLGPHEQFF. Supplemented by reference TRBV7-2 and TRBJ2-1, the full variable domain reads GAGVSQSPSNKVTEKGKDVELRCDPISGHTALYWYRQSLGQGLEFLIYFQGNSAPDKSGLPSDRFSAERTGGSVSTLTIQRTQQEDSAVYLCASSLYSRLGPHEQFFGPGTRLTVL.

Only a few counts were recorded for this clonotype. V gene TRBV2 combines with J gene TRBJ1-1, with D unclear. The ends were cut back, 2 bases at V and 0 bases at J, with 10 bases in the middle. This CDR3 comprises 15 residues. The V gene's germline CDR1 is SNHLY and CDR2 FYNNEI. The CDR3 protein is CASSERPAMNTEAFF. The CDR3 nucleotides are TGTGCCAGCAGTGAAAGACCGGCGATGAACACTGAAGCTTTCTTT.

CDR3 amino acids: CASSPSWTEYEQYF. The CDR3 nucleotides are TGTGCCAGCAGCCCATCATGGACAGAATACGAGCAGTACTTC. The gene calls are TRBV7-2 and TRBJ2-7; possibly TRBD1 for D (6 bases). The CDR3 totals 14 residues. Germline lookup yields CDR1 SGHTA and CDR2 FQGNSA. V dropped 5 bases and J dropped 4 bases, with 15 bases sitting between them.

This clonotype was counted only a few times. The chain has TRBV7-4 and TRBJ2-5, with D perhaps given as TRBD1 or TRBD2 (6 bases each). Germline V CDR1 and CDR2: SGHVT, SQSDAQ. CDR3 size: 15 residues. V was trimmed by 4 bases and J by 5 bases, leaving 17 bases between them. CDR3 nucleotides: TGTGCCAGCAGCTACCTCGGAGGGGGGACGGAGACCCAGTACTTC. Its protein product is CASSYLGGGTETQYF.

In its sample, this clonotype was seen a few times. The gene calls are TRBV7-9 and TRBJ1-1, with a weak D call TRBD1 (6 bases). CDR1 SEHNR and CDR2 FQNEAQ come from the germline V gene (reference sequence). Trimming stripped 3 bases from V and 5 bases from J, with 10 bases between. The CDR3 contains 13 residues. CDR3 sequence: CASSFGRGTEAFF. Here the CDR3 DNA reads TGTGCCAGCAGCTTCGGAAGGGGGACTGAAGCTTTCTTT.

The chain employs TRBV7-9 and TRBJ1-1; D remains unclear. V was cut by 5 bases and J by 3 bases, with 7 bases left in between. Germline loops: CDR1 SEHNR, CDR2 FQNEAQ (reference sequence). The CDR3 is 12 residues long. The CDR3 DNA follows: TGTGCCAGCAGCGAACCCGACACTGAAGCTTTCTTT. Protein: CASSEPDTEAFF.

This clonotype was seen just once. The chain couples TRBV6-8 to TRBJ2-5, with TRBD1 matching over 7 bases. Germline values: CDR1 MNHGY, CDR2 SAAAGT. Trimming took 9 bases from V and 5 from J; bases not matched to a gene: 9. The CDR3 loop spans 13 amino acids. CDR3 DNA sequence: TGTGCCAGAACAGGGGCCGGACTGGAGACCCAGTACTTC. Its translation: CARTGAGLETQYF.

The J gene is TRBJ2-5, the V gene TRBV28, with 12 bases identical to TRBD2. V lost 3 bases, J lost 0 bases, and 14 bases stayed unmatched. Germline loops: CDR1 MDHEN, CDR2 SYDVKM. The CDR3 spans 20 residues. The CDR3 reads CASSFLGQRLAGANQETQYF. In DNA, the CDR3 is TGTGCCAGCAGTTTTCTCGGACAGCGACTAGCGGGGGCTAACCAAGAGACCCAGTACTTC.

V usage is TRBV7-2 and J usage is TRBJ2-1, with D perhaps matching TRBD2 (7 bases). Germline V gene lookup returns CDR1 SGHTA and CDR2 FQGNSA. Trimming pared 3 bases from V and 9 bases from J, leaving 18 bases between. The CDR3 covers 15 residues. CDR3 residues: CASSFYVGGAAEQFF. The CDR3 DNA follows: TGTGCCAGCAGCTTTTATGTGGGGGGGGCTGCTGAGCAGTTCTTC.

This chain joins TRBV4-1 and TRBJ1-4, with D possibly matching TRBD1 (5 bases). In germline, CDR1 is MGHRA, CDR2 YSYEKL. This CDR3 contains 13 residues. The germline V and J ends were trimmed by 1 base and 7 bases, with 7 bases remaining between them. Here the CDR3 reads CASSQVGGEKLFF. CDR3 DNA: TGCGCCAGCAGCCAAGTGGGGGGTGAAAAACTGTTTTTT.

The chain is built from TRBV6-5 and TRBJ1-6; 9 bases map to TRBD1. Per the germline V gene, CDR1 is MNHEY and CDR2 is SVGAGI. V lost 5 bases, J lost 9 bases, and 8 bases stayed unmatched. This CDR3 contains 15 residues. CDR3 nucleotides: TGTGCCAGCAGTCAACAGGGGGCGAAGTTTTCACCCCTCCACTTT. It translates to CASSQQGAKFSPLHF.

CDR3 in amino acids: CASSLQGMGNTGELFF. The CDR3, as DNA: TGCGCCAGCAGCCTGCAGGGGATGGGGAACACCGGGGAGCTGTTTTTT. The chain combines TRBV4-1 with TRBJ2-2; perhaps TRBD1 as D (6 bases). Germline-derived CDR1 and CDR2 are MGHRA and YSYEKL. Trimming pared 4 bases from V and 1 base from J, leaving 13 bases between. The CDR3 has 16 amino acids.